A single TCR beta chain is shown here with its context. The antigen is unknown. This CDR3 is 14 amino acids long. In germline, CDR1 is SEHNR, CDR2 FQNEAQ (reference sequence). Trimming shortened V by 5 bases and J by 3 bases, and 12 bases separated the two germline ends. Version v3.0 of the immunoSEQ assay ran at survey level. Some clones are missing from TCRdb's copy, which holds only in-frame ones; the method was immunoSEQ multiplex PCR. The repertoire includes about 42,000 clones, about nine tenths of them detected once, and around 5.4% sits in the top ten. The sample comes from a study of long-term antiretroviral therapy in people with HIV. Study-wide background: It was about a decade before the 2015 immediate-ART recommendation that the earliest samples were taken. Findings and caveats of the study: ART adherence, viral resistance and therapy changes went undocumented. Comparison with controls showed narrower CDR3 length ranges in HIV repertoires. Regardless of time point, clones expanded before ART dominated the repertoire.

The source is a woman in her forties or fifties with HIV. This chain uses TRBV7-9 with TRBJ2-3; D is unclear. Source: unsorted PBMCs, taken 0.1 years before starting antiretroviral therapy. The CDR3 loop reads CASSGRVGTDTQYF. The CDR3 nucleotides read TGTGCCAGCAGCGGTAGAGTTGGGACAGATACGCAGTATTTT.